This T cell receptor beta chain came from a study of read filtering for tumor transcriptome and immune sequencing. Study background: Patients were approximately 17 male and approximately 14 female, mean age 65.9 years, range about 40 to 85. Transcriptome libraries were built from DNase-treated RNA. IR-seq gave about 3.5 to 10.27 million TCR reads per sample; RNA-seq gave 85 to 1273.

This library used roughly 430 ng RNA and molecular barcoded adaptors spanning alpha/delta and beta/gamma chains. TCRdb processed the reads anew with MiXCR; each CDR3 protein has one entry. This sample carries tens of thousands of distinct CDR3 sequences, around 12% of them seen once, and the ten largest clones take more than 14%. V lost 4 bases to trimming and J lost 1 base, with 19 bases between them. This CDR3 has 17 amino acids. The germline CDR1 and CDR2 sequences are SGHKS and YYEKEE (reference sequence). The source of this sequence is a donor at least 40 years old with multiple myeloma. The chain carries TRBV5-5 and TRBJ2-3; no firm D call. The source material was a population of CD138-negative cells sorted from bone marrow. The CDR3 is CASSDLLGGKGTDTQYF. Written as DNA, the CDR3 is TGTGCCAGCAGCGACCTTTTAGGCGGAAAGGGCACAGATACGCAGTATTTT.